This TCR beta chain emerged from a study of shared clonotypes between healthy human individuals (dated by TCRdb to the early 2020s). About the full investigation: Three men and a couple of women, aged 18 to 49 years, made up the cohort. Libraries were prepared and TCR repertoires were sequenced by different laboratories using diverse techniques, in order to increase sequencing depth and limit assay-specific biases. The study deeply sequenced blood TCR repertoires of about five healthy adults to estimate repertoire size and the extent of clonotype sharing between individuals. Per donor, three plates each were used for CD4 naive and CD4 memory, two for CD8 naive, and one for CD8 memory. Each donor's leukapheresis produced roughly between about 0.8 and 10 billion PBMCs. What the authors observed across the whole study: The small number of donors limited the genetic and exposure-history diversity represented. Clonotypes shared by all four sorted-subset donors showed higher generation probabilities than non-shared clonotypes. Incomplete sequencing was indicated by rarefaction of sorted-subset datasets, despite the large sequencing depth. Sampling was restricted to blood, and TCR repertoires in tissue are likely to differ from TCR repertoires in blood. Pairwise subsampling led to the expectation that sequencing depth would affect the degree of clonotype sharing among donors. Estimated clonotype richness was generally larger for naive than for memory subsets. When a handful of donors were compared, the shared fraction of clonotypes was around 5.1% for naive CD4, more than 3% for naive CD8, roughly 2.3% for memory CD4, and 0.35% to 0.5% for memory CD8.

Unmatched junction bases come to 9, with V trimmed by 5 bases and J by 6 bases. The CDR3 contains 16 residues, cysteine and phenylalanine counted. Here the CDR3 DNA is all that survives: 48 bases in frame from base 1. As encoded in the germline V gene (reference sequence), CDR1 is SEHNR while CDR2 is FQNEAQ. CD8 naive samples consisted of CD45RO-negative cells that were positively selected for CCR7, yielding a CD45RA+CCR7+ population without TemRA cells. Donors were healthy HIV-negative adults with no recently reported acute infections or vaccinations. Every donor was a Caucasian adult living in Nashville, Tennessee, USA. After blood collection by leukapheresis, PBMCs were isolated using Ficoll-Histopaque density gradient centrifugation and then cryopreserved in the vapor phase of liquid nitrogen. Analytical flow cytometry was used to check the purity and quantity of every magnetically sorted T cell population. Genomic DNA was isolated from each sorted fraction and quantified by UV absorbance on a Nanodrop 2000c.

TCR CDR3 regions were amplified from genomic DNA by multiplex PCR using the deep immunoSEQ assay. Genomic DNA extracted from each cell subset was distributed evenly over all wells of several immunoSEQ 96-well plates, and each plate served as one replicate. For sorted subsets, each replicate PCR was loaded with 200 ng genomic DNA, equivalent to 30,000 or so T cell genomes. The purified libraries were quantified using a Qubit 3.0 fluorometer, sized with a Bioanalyzer 2100, and then quantified again using the KAPA Library Quantification kit. A separate single-read 150-cycle Illumina NextSeq 550 flow cell was used to sequence each immunoSEQ 96-well plate. As for the authors' bioinformatics: Because only junctional sequences without quality scores were contained in the immunoSEQ output, filtering matching that applied to full-length reads could not be performed. To assign V/J genes and CDR3, sequences were annotated against IMGT germline references using PyIR, a Python wrapper for IgBLAST v1.9. Reads with weak V/J assignments (E-value above 1e-6), missing CDR3, stop codons, out-of-frame junctions, or ambiguous translated residues were removed. A V3J clonotype was defined by an identical inferred V gene, J gene, and CDR3 amino acid sequence. Percentage overlap between repertoires was computed as shared unique clonotypes divided by the size of the smaller repertoire. RTK rarefaction, the Chao1 estimator, and Recon v2.1 estimates of unobserved clonotypes were used to assess repertoire richness. Generation probabilities were computed with OLGA for all TCRbeta clonotypes obtained by the gDNA method from several donors. TCRdb's version of the immuneACCESS table is confined to in-frame rearrangements and falls short of the full clone set. An unresolved V gene accounts for under half of the shortfall where checked; the remainder is of unknown origin. From that table come the V and J calls and clone size; the DNA was used to work out D and trimming. Present in this sample are about 820,000 clones, around 93% of which were seen just once. The ten biggest clones cover nearly 25% of the sample.

This clone was recorded once. The target of this receptor is not known. No clone much larger than this one lies a single base away; base qualities are absent. Material: naive CD8+ T cells sorted from blood. Explained via the paper, the cell subset or site label denotes: CD45RA+CCR7+. This sequence originates from a man aged 30 to 45 in good health. The chain uses TRBV7-9 and TRBJ2-3, with 12 bases in between that match TRBD2. In nucleotides, the sequence is TGTGCCAGCAGCACCTCGACTAGCGGGAGATCGGATACGCAGTATTTT. The resulting protein is CASSTSTSGRSDTQYF.